This entry features one T cell receptor beta chain sequence. As yet, its antigen is unknown. This entry comes from a study of CD8+ T cells in alopecia areata. Notes on the study in general: Many expanded lesional clones stayed in scalp and blood while on tofacitinib.

Indicated treatment: oral pan-JAK inhibitor, 5-10 mg twice daily. The sequencing template was cDNA reverse transcribed from extracted RNA. Using immunoSEQ multiplex PCR, the repertoire was profiled, and TCRdb retains in-frame clones only, with some absent. The sample contains about 120,000 clones, 50% to 55% of which appear only once. Deletions cut 10 bases from V and 6 bases from J, with 23 bases between. The CDR3 sequence is 15 residues long. CDR1 and CDR2 from the germline V gene are SNHLY and FYNNEI. V and J are TRBV2 and TRBJ2-3; TRBD1 or TRBD2 may be the D gene (5 bases each). Sequenced here: CD4+ T cells sorted from blood, sampled at week 4, from a patient treated with tofacitinib. This receptor was identified in a human donor with alopecia areata. As DNA, the CDR3 is TGTGCCACCCGCCGGGACCCGGGTCTGGTGGATACGCAGTATTTT. Translating gives CATRRDPGLVDTQYF.